This TCR beta chain is from a study of T cell repertoires in MIS-A myocarditis. Clones were read by immunoSEQ multiplex PCR, and TCRdb kept only the in-frame ones, dropping some. The profile shows roughly 14,000 clones, around 70% of them singletons. The sequencing input was left ventricle heart tissue obtained at autopsy. This sequence was found in a man aged 18 to 30 with fulminant myocarditis from multisystem inflammatory syndrome in adults (MIS-A) after COVID-19.

The DNA of the CDR3 is TGTGCCAGCAGTAGACTAGCGGGAGACCTGGACGAGCAGTACTTC. Translating it yields CASSRLAGDLDEQYF. The chain uses TRBV6-6 and TRBJ2-7; TRBD2 matches 12 bases. The CDR3 totals 15 residues. The germline CDR1 and CDR2 sequences are MNHNY and SVGAGI (reference sequence). Losses at the gene ends were 5 bases for V and 5 bases for J; bases not matched to a gene: 7.